This T cell receptor beta chain originates from a study of beta chain features in type 1 diabetes. Study details: The patients were much like the healthy donors in age, gender and cell yields. Broader study findings: Sequencing of cDNA might inflate the share of cells that strongly express TCR. Resolution of whether HLA type affects TCRB rearrangement was not achieved here. Researchers report that Type 1 diabetes patients had moderately but significantly shorter TCRB CDR3s across all four CD4+ subsets.

As every portion of the isolated RNA was reverse transcribed, the sequencing read expressed TCRB transcripts. Generated by immunoSEQ multiplex PCR, the TCRdb table keeps only in-frame clones and is missing some. The sample has more than 300,000 clones, roughly 9.8% seen once. Trimming pared 8 bases from V and 1 base from J, leaving 11 bases between. Germline V gives CDR1 SGHTA, CDR2 FQGNSA. The CDR3 sequence is 13 residues long. This clone has only a few counts. The antigen is unknown. The sequence came from a young man with type 1 diabetes. Sequencing used central memory CD4+ T cells from blood. This chain joins TRBV7-2 and TRBJ1-2; unclear D gene. The chain's CDR3 is CASQGYSNYGYTF. The CDR3 coding sequence is TGTGCCAGCCAAGGGTACAGTAACTATGGCTACACCTTC. Variable domain in full (rest from reference TRBV7-2 and TRBJ1-2): GAGVSQSPSNKVTEKGKDVELRCDPISGHTALYWYRQSLGQGLEFLIYFQGNSAPDKSGLPSDRFSAERTGGSVSTLTIQRTQQEDSAVYLCASQGYSNYGYTFGSGTRLTVV.